This T cell receptor beta chain was sequenced during a study of post-analysis software for immune sequencing data. Study outcomes and limitations: Controls' normalized Chao1 diversity significantly exceeded that of multiple sclerosis patients. Included in a set of about five TRBV segments more frequent in patients than controls were TRBV5-6, TRBV5-1 and TRBV20-1.

Germline V gene sequence: CDR1 SQVTM, CDR2 ANQGSEA. This CDR3 has 16 amino acids. J was trimmed by 7 bases and V by 2 bases; bases with no gene match: 14. Carried by the TCR beta cDNA libraries were unique molecular identifiers. TCRdb processed the PCR reads anew with MiXCR; each CDR3 protein has one entry. The sample lists some 890,000 distinct CDR3 sequences; roughly half were seen once. Comment on this clonotype: Antigen: not known.

This TCR derives from a girl aged 10 to 17 with multiple sclerosis. The chain carries TRBV29-1 and TRBJ2-1, with 7 bases aligning to TRBD1. The sequenced material came from blood. Here the CDR3 reads CSVEIRDRVVLNEQFF. The CDR3 DNA sequence: TGCAGCGTTGAAATTAGAGACAGGGTGGTATTGAATGAGCAGTTCTTC.